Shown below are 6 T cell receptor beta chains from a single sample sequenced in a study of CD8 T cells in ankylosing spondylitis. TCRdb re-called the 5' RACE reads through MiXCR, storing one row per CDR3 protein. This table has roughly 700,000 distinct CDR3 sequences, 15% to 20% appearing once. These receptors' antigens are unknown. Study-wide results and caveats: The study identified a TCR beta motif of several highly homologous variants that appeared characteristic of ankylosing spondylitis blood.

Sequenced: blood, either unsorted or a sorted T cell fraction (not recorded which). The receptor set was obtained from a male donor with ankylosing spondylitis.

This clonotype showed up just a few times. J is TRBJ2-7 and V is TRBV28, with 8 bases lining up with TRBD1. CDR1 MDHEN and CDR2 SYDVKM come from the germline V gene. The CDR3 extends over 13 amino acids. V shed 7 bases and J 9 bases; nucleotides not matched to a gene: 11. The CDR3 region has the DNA TGTGCCAGCACCTTCGGACAGGGCGGGCGGCAGTACTTC. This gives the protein CASTFGQGGRQYF.

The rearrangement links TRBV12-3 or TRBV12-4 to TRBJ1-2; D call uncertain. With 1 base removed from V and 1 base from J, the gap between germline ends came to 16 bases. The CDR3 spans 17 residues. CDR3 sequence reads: CASSLDPGGNVNYGYTF. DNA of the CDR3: TGTGCCAGCAGTTTAGATCCCGGTGGCAACGTTAACTATGGCTACACCTTC.

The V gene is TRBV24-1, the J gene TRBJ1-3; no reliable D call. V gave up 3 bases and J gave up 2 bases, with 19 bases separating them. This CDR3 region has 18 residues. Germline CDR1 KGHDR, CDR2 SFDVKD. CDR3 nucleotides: TGTGCCACCAGTGATACCCAGAATGAGCTCCGGCCTGGAAACACCATATATTTT. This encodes CATSDTQNELRPGNTIYF.

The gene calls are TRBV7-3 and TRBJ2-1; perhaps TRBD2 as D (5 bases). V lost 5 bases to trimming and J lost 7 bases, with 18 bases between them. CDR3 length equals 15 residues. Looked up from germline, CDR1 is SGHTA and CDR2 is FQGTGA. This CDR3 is CASSQVAGARNEQFF. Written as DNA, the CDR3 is TGTGCCAGCAGCCAAGTTGCGGGTGCGAGAAATGAGCAGTTCTTC.

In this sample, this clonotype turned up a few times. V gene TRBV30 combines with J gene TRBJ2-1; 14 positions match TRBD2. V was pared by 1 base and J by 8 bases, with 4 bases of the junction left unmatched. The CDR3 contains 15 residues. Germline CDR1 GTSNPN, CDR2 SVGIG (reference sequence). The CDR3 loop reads CAWSGGLAGGDEQFF. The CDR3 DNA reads TGTGCCTGGAGTGGCGGACTAGCGGGGGGAGATGAGCAGTTCTTC.

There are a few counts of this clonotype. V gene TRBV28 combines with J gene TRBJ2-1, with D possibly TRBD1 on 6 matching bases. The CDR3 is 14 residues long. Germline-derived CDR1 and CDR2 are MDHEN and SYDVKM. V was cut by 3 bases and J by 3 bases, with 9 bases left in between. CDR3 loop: CASSLGARYNEQFF. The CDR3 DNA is TGTGCCAGCAGTTTGGGGGCCCGCTACAATGAGCAGTTCTTC.